Listed here are 3 T cell receptor beta chains from one sample, sequenced in a study of T cell changes during pregnancy in multiple sclerosis. Generated by immunoSEQ multiplex PCR, the TCRdb table keeps only in-frame clones and is missing some. The sample lists fewer than 70,000 clones, approximately 91% occurring once. This material consisted of peripheral blood, taken in the third trimester of pregnancy. Receptor source: a female donor with multiple sclerosis, enrolled in a pregnancy study.

This clone was found once. This chain uses TRBV6-6 with TRBJ1-1, with no clear D. This CDR3 comprises 13 residues. Germline V gives CDR1 MNHNY, CDR2 SVGAGI (reference sequence). Trimming pared 2 bases from V and 3 bases from J, leaving 7 bases between. The CDR3 DNA is TGTGCCAGCAGTTACCCGGAGTACACTGAAGCTTTCTTT. It is translated as CASSYPEYTEAFF.

CDR3 in DNA: TGTGCCAGCAGCCTCGGACTAGCGGGGGGGGGTGATCAAGAGACCCAGTACTTC. Amino acid sequence: CASSLGLAGGGDQETQYF. The J gene is TRBJ2-5, the V gene TRBV7-2, with TRBD2 matching 15 bases. This CDR3 has 18 amino acids. Germline V gene sequence: CDR1 SGHTA, CDR2 FQGNSA. Trimming took 5 bases from V and 2 from J; bases not matched to a gene: 9.

The chain couples TRBV6-1 to TRBJ1-2; D possibly corresponds to TRBD1 (5 bases). The CDR3 contains 13 residues. Germline-derived CDR1 and CDR2 are MNHNS and SASEGT. Deletions cut 8 bases from V and 8 bases from J, with 18 bases between. The CDR3 here is CASAPAGGNGYTF. In nucleotides, the CDR3 is TGTGCCAGCGCACCCGCGGGGGGGAACGGCTACACCTTC.